The 23 T cell receptor beta chains below come from one sample, sequenced in a study of chemoradiotherapy in HPV16-positive cancers. Assay used: immunoSEQ multiplex PCR; TCRdb lists only in-frame clones, some missing. The sample lists about 32,000 clones, approximately 89% occurring once. The material sequenced was blood, taken from a patient who underwent chemoradiotherapy. Receptors originate from a human donor with HPV-associated anogenital cancer.

This clone was found a few times. The V call is TRBV2, the J call TRBJ1-1, with D unresolved. This CDR3 spans 14 amino acids. Germline loops: CDR1 SNHLY, CDR2 FYNNEI. Trimming pared 1 base from V and 4 bases from J, leaving 10 bases between. This CDR3 is CASSEGGQSTEAFF. CDR3 coding DNA: TGTGCCAGCAGTGAAGGAGGTCAGAGCACTGAAGCTTTCTTT.

The rearrangement joins TRBV10-3 to TRBJ1-1; TRBD1 might be the D (5 bases). Germline CDR1 is ENHRY and CDR2 is SYGVKD. The CDR3 is 14 amino acids. V was cut by 2 bases and J by 2 bases, with 9 bases left in between. The DNA of the CDR3 is TGTGCCATCAGTGAGCTCAGGGCTAACACTGAAGCTTTCTTT. Amino acid sequence: CAISELRANTEAFF.

This chain joins TRBV5-1 and TRBJ2-3, with 8 bases fitting TRBD2. The CDR3 loop spans 15 amino acids. The trim removed 6 bases at V and 3 bases at J, leaving 9 bases unmatched. CDR1 and CDR2 from the germline V gene are SGHRS and YFSETQ. The CDR3: CASTLSGSSTDTQYF. The CDR3 nucleotides read TGCGCCAGCACCTTAAGCGGGAGTTCGACAGATACGCAGTATTTT.

This chain links TRBV5-8 with TRBJ2-4; weak D call: TRBD1 (5 bases). This CDR3 has 15 amino acids. V was trimmed by 0 bases and J by 8 bases, leaving 15 bases between them. Germline CDR1 reads SGHTS; CDR2 reads YDEGEE. As DNA, the CDR3 is TGTGCCAGCAGCTTGGTAGGGGCGCTTGGGGACATTCAGTACTTC. It codes for CASSLVGALGDIQYF. The full variable domain, in which reference TRBV5-8 and TRBJ2-4 provide the parts outside the CDR3, is EAGVTQSPTHLIKTRGQQATLRCSPISGHTSVYWYQQALGLGLQFLLWYDEGEERNRGNFPPRFSGRQFPNYSSELNVNALELEDSALYLCASSLVGALGDIQYFGAGTRLSVL.

The CDR3 spells CASSVSRTSGGHEQYF. The CDR3 nucleotides are TGTGCCAGCAGTGTATCCCGGACTAGCGGGGGCCACGAGCAGTACTTC. The chain couples TRBV25-1 to TRBJ2-7; the match to TRBD2 covers 13 bases. V lost 4 bases, J lost 5 bases, and 8 bases stayed unmatched. The CDR3 is 16 residues long. Germline V gene lookup returns CDR1 MGHDK and CDR2 SYGVNS.

This clone was picked up a small number of times. J is TRBJ2-1 and V is TRBV11-3; TRBD2 matches 12 bases. With V trimmed by 5 bases and J by 4 bases, 3 bases remained unmatched. The germline gives CDR1 SGHNT, CDR2 YENEEA. There are 15 residues in the CDR3. The CDR3 reads CASSPGLAGYNEQFF. The CDR3 coding sequence is TGTGCCAGCAGCCCCGGACTAGCGGGGTACAATGAGCAGTTCTTC.

This clone was detected only a few times. This CDR3 is CASSEQVLASPLHF. The DNA of the CDR3 is TGTGCCAGCAGTGAACAAGTTCTTGCTTCACCCCTCCACTTT. The chain employs TRBV6-1 and TRBJ1-6; D is unclear. From germline, CDR1 is MNHNS and CDR2 SASEGT. The CDR3 length is 14 residues. The V gene lost 2 bases and the J gene lost 9 bases, with 11 bases spanning the gap.

The rearrangement links TRBV7-9 to TRBJ2-2, with D possibly being TRBD1 (5 bases). V lost 2 bases and J lost 7, with 11 bases in between. Per germline, CDR1 SEHNR and CDR2 FQNEAQ (reference sequence). The CDR3 loop spans 14 amino acids. The CDR3: CASSLRQGVGELFF. The CDR3 nucleotides read TGTGCCAGCAGCTTAAGGCAGGGTGTCGGGGAGCTGTTTTTT.

The V call is TRBV28, the J call TRBJ2-7, with 15 bases identical to TRBD2. V lost 6 bases and J lost 4; bases outside the gene matches: 7. CDR3 length equals 16 residues. Germline V gives CDR1 MDHEN, CDR2 SYDVKM. The CDR3 sequence: CASRDGLAGGLYEQYF. The DNA of the CDR3 is TGTGCCAGCAGGGACGGACTAGCGGGGGGGCTATACGAGCAGTACTTC.

This chain connects TRBV6-5 to TRBJ2-3; maybe TRBD2 (6 bases). This CDR3 region has 15 residues. V lost 6 bases and J 1 base, leaving 14 bases between the germline ends. Germline CDR1 and CDR2: MNHEY and SVGAGI. This CDR3 reads CASRPGDGRTDTQYF. The CDR3 bases are TGTGCCAGCAGACCGGGGGACGGCCGCACAGATACGCAGTATTTT.

V gene TRBV2 combines with J gene TRBJ1-2, with 7 bases matching TRBD1. The J segment lost 8 bases and the V segment lost 5 bases, leaving 5 bases of the junction unmatched. This CDR3 contains 12 residues. Germline V gives CDR1 SNHLY, CDR2 FYNNEI. The CDR3 coding sequence is TGTGCCAGCAGTCAAAACAGGGGAGGCTACACCTTC. Translating gives CASSQNRGGYTF.

The chain uses TRBV11-2 and TRBJ2-1, with TRBD2 matching over 10 bases. J lost 6 bases, V lost 4 bases, and 3 bases had no gene match. The germline gives CDR1 SGHAT, CDR2 FQNNGV. The CDR3 has 14 residues. The CDR3 spells CASSSLAGVNEQFF. In DNA form, the CDR3 reads TGTGCCAGCAGCTCGCTAGCGGGAGTCAATGAGCAGTTCTTC.

The table lists this clone with a few counts. This chain links TRBV25-1 with TRBJ1-2; maybe TRBD1 (6 bases). The CDR3 consists of 17 residues. Germline V CDR1 and CDR2: MGHDK, SYGVNS. The V end lost 1 base, the J end lost 8 bases, and 23 bases lay between the germline ends. The CDR3 sequence is CASSESGMTGRQGGYTF. The CDR3 DNA reads as TGTGCCAGCAGTGAATCTGGTATGACGGGCAGGCAGGGGGGCTACACCTTC.

Details on this clone: The junction differs from germline at one of its ends, possibly a read error. The chain combines TRBV6-1 with TRBJ1-5; 11 nucleotides agree with TRBD1. The CDR3 covers 17 residues. Germline CDR1 and CDR2: MNHNS and SASEGT. Here the CDR3 reads CASTERGGQGGNQPQHF. As DNA, the CDR3 is TGTGCCAGCACTGAAAGGGGGGGACAGGGGGGCAATCAGCCCCAGCATTTT.

The chain combines TRBV5-4 with TRBJ2-5; perhaps TRBD1 as D (6 bases). In germline, CDR1 is SGHNT, CDR2 YYREEE (reference sequence). This CDR3 region has 14 residues. The ends were cut back, 5 bases at V and 2 bases at J, with 13 bases in the middle. The CDR3, as DNA: TGTGCCAGCAGTCTTCAGGGGCCACAAGAGACCCAGTACTTC. It yields the protein CASSLQGPQETQYF.

The rearrangement links TRBV5-4 to TRBJ1-1; D unresolved. Germline-derived CDR1 and CDR2 are SGHNT and YYREEE (reference sequence). The CDR3 length is 14 residues. V dropped 3 bases and J dropped 2 bases, with 11 bases sitting between them. CDR3 DNA sequence: TGTGCCAGCAGCTCTACTGGACCTAACACTGAAGCTTTCTTT. Its translation: CASSSTGPNTEAFF.

This chain connects TRBV29-1 to TRBJ1-1, with TRBD1 matching 7 bases. The CDR3 consists of 14 residues. Per the germline V gene, CDR1 is SQVTM and CDR2 is ANQGSEA. Unmatched junction bases numbered 6, after V lost 3 bases and J lost 2 bases. The CDR3 coding sequence is TGCAGCGTTGACAAGGGGACAGTTAACACTGAAGCTTTCTTT. This sequence encodes CSVDKGTVNTEAFF. The full variable domain, with the rest looked up from reference TRBV29-1 and TRBJ1-1, is SAVISQKPSRDICQRGTSLTIQCQVDSQVTMMFWYRQQPGQSLTLIATANQGSEATYESGFVIDKFPISRPNLTFSTLTVSNMSPEDSSIYLCSVDKGTVNTEAFFGQGTRLTVV.

V usage is TRBV4-1 and J usage is TRBJ2-2; the D is unclear. The CDR3 loop spans 14 amino acids. With 1 base removed from V and 7 bases from J, the gap between germline ends came to 10 bases. Germline values: CDR1 MGHRA, CDR2 YSYEKL. This chain's CDR3 is CASSQVGLVGELFF. CDR3 bases: TGCGCCAGCAGCCAAGTCGGCCTCGTCGGGGAGCTGTTTTTT.

The chain uses TRBV6-4 and TRBJ2-1, with 12 bases identical to TRBD2. Germline CDR1 MRHNA, CDR2 SNTAGT. The trim removed 0 bases at V and 6 bases at J, leaving 0 bases unmatched. The CDR3 totals 15 residues. The CDR3 DNA is TGTGCCAGCAGTGACTCGACTAGCGGGAGCAATGAGCAGTTCTTC. It encodes CASSDSTSGSNEQFF.

The V and J genes are TRBV27 and TRBJ2-1; no reliable D call. CDR1 is MNHEY and CDR2 is SMNVEV in the germline V gene (reference sequence). The V end was cut by 3 bases, the J end by 3 bases, with 6 bases between. CDR3 length: 13 amino acids. The CDR3 DNA is TGTGCCAGCAGTTTCGATAGCTACAATGAGCAGTTCTTC. As protein: CASSFDSYNEQFF.

V usage is TRBV5-1 and J usage is TRBJ1-4; 9 bases are shared with TRBD1. Germline values: CDR1 SGHRS, CDR2 YFSETQ. This CDR3 region has 15 residues. The J segment lost 7 bases and the V segment lost 4 bases, leaving 8 bases of the junction unmatched. The CDR3 loop is CASSGGTGSGEKLFF. The CDR3 DNA follows: TGCGCCAGCAGCGGGGGGACAGGGTCGGGTGAAAAACTGTTTTTT.

The chain combines TRBV2 with TRBJ1-1; the match to TRBD1 covers 8 bases. J gave up 0 bases and V 6 bases, and 3 bases lay outside the gene matches. In germline, CDR1 is SNHLY, CDR2 FYNNEI. The CDR3 length is 14 residues. CDR3 DNA sequence: TGTGCCAGCAGCGCACAGGGGGTGAACACTGAAGCTTTCTTT. Protein product: CASSAQGVNTEAFF.

The rearrangement links TRBV6-6 to TRBJ1-2, with D perhaps TRBD1 (6 bases). Germline values: CDR1 MNHNY, CDR2 SVGAGI (reference sequence). V was clipped by 5 bases and J by 4 bases, with 17 bases between them. CDR3 size: 15 residues. Here the CDR3 DNA reads TGTGCCAGCAGTGACACACCCCAGGGGCTCTATGGCTACACCTTC. Translating it yields CASSDTPQGLYGYTF.